Listed below are T cell receptor beta chains from one sample, sequenced in a study of early T cells in non-severe SARS-CoV-2 infection. MiXCR, run by TCRdb on the 5' RACE reads, gives a single entry per CDR3 protein. The table has tens of thousands of distinct CDR3 sequences, 6.2% seen once; the top ten hold less than 5%. Material for sequencing was whole blood. The source of these receptors is an adult who was a healthcare worker with PCR-confirmed SARS-CoV-2 infection or an uninfected control (not recorded which). The CDR3 runs from the conserved cysteine through the conserved F or W. Fields, in order: clone size, J gene, D gene, V gene, CDR3 protein, CDR3 DNA. D genes are given only for firm matches. Rows give clone size only sometimes, using once, few, many, or a class for an expanded clone.

clone_size: many; j_call: TRBJ2-7; d_call: .; v_call: TRBV29-1; cdr3_aa: CSVESGDLSQYF; cdr3_nt: TGCAGCGTTGAATCCGGAGACCTGTCGCAGTACTTC
clone_size: .; j_call: TRBJ2-2; d_call: .; v_call: TRBV7-3; cdr3_aa: CASSPTFLNPGTRGNTGELFF; cdr3_nt: TGTGCCAGCAGCCCTACCTTTCTTAATCCCGGGACGCGGGGGAACACCGGGGAGCTGTTTTTT
clone_size: few; j_call: TRBJ2-3; d_call: TRBD2; v_call: TRBV12-3/TRBV12-4; cdr3_aa: CASSPTTSGGNTQYF; cdr3_nt: TGTGCCAGCAGTCCTACGACTAGCGGGGGAAATACGCAGTATTTT
clone_size: many; j_call: TRBJ2-6; d_call: .; v_call: TRBV7-2; cdr3_aa: CASSLSSRLYSGANVLTF; cdr3_nt: TGTGCCAGCAGCTTAAGTTCTAGACTTTATTCGGGGGCCAACGTCCTGACTTTC
clone_size: .; j_call: TRBJ1-1; d_call: .; v_call: TRBV7-9; cdr3_aa: CASSLAGHSNTEAFF; cdr3_nt: TGTGCCAGCAGCTTAGCGGGACACTCCAACACTGAAGCTTTCTTT
clone_size: many; j_call: TRBJ1-2; d_call: .; v_call: TRBV14; cdr3_aa: CASSQELGGYTF; cdr3_nt: TGTGCCAGCAGCCAAGAGTTGGGAGGCTACACCTTC
clone_size: .; j_call: TRBJ2-7; d_call: .; v_call: TRBV2; cdr3_aa: CASSGQSEQYF; cdr3_nt: TGTGCCAGCAGTGGGCAGTCCGAGCAGTACTTC
clone_size: .; j_call: TRBJ1-1; d_call: TRBD1; v_call: TRBV2; cdr3_aa: CPSINPGTGMNTEAFF; cdr3_nt: TGTCCCAGCATCAATCCCGGGACAGGGATGAACACTGAAGCTTTCTTT
clone_size: many; j_call: TRBJ1-5; d_call: .; v_call: TRBV28; cdr3_aa: CASSPLDRSNQPQHF; cdr3_nt: TGTGCCAGCAGTCCCTTGGATCGGTCGAATCAGCCCCAGCATTTT
clone_size: .; j_call: TRBJ1-4; d_call: .; v_call: TRBV7-8; cdr3_aa: CASSSHNEKLFF; cdr3_nt: TGTGCCAGCAGCTCCCACAATGAAAAACTGTTTTTT
clone_size: many; j_call: TRBJ1-5; d_call: TRBD1; v_call: TRBV20-1; cdr3_aa: CSARSGGPNQPQHF; cdr3_nt: TGCAGTGCTAGATCAGGGGGGCCCAATCAGCCCCAGCATTTT
clone_size: many; j_call: TRBJ1-1; d_call: TRBD1; v_call: TRBV12-3/TRBV12-4; cdr3_aa: CASSRTGTANTEAFF; cdr3_nt: TGTGCCAGCAGTCGCACCGGGACAGCGAACACTGAAGCTTTCTTT
clone_size: many; j_call: TRBJ2-7; d_call: TRBD1; v_call: TRBV6-6; cdr3_aa: CASSYSLTGGHSYEQYF; cdr3_nt: TGTGCCAGCAGTTACTCTCTGACAGGGGGCCACTCCTACGAGCAGTACTTC
clone_size: many; j_call: TRBJ2-7; d_call: .; v_call: TRBV3-1; cdr3_aa: CASSQGPAKQYF; cdr3_nt: TGTGCCAGCAGCCAGGGTCCAGCCAAGCAGTACTTC
clone_size: .; j_call: TRBJ2-5; d_call: .; v_call: TRBV4-3; cdr3_aa: CASSQRFFGTLETQYF; cdr3_nt: TGCGCCAGCAGCCAAAGGTTTTTCGGGACCCTAGAGACCCAGTACTTC
clone_size: few; j_call: TRBJ2-2; d_call: .; v_call: TRBV6-1; cdr3_aa: CASMGGAYANTGELFF; cdr3_nt: TGTGCCAGCATGGGCGGAGCCTATGCGAACACCGGGGAGCTGTTTTTT
clone_size: .; j_call: TRBJ1-1; d_call: .; v_call: TRBV11-1; cdr3_aa: CASSGNRNTEAFF; cdr3_nt: TGTGCCAGCAGCGGAAACAGGAACACTGAAGCTTTCTTT
clone_size: many; j_call: TRBJ1-5; d_call: .; v_call: TRBV15; cdr3_aa: CATSRVGSYSNQPQHF; cdr3_nt: TGTGCCACCAGCAGAGTGGGCAGCTATAGCAATCAGCCCCAGCATTTT
clone_size: many; j_call: TRBJ1-5; d_call: .; v_call: TRBV7-9; cdr3_aa: CASSLDGAKGQPQHF; cdr3_nt: TGTGCCAGCAGCTTAGATGGGGCGAAGGGTCAGCCCCAGCATTTT
clone_size: .; j_call: TRBJ2-3; d_call: .; v_call: TRBV21-1; cdr3_aa: CASSTDRPVTDTQYF; cdr3_nt: TGTGCCAGCAGCACCGACAGACCCGTCACAGATACGCAGTATTTT
clone_size: few; j_call: TRBJ1-2; d_call: .; v_call: TRBV19; cdr3_aa: CASSRTNYGYTF; cdr3_nt: TGTGCCAGTAGTAGGACCAACTATGGCTACACCTTC
clone_size: many; j_call: TRBJ2-7; d_call: .; v_call: TRBV12-2; cdr3_aa: CASRFRIPYEQYF; cdr3_nt: TGTGCAAGTCGCTTTCGGATCCCCTACGAGCAGTACTTC
clone_size: .; j_call: TRBJ2-3; d_call: .; v_call: TRBV5-6; cdr3_aa: CASSLANTDTQYF; cdr3_nt: TGTGCCAGCAGCTTGGCCAACACAGATACGCAGTATTTT
clone_size: .; j_call: TRBJ2-6; d_call: TRBD1; v_call: TRBV6-4; cdr3_aa: CASRWTGWSSGANVLTF; cdr3_nt: TGTGCCAGCAGATGGACAGGGTGGAGCTCTGGGGCCAACGTCCTGACTTTC
clone_size: many; j_call: TRBJ2-1; d_call: .; v_call: TRBV7-2; cdr3_aa: CASSLLYREQFF; cdr3_nt: TGTGCCAGCAGCTTACTCTACCGGGAGCAGTTCTTC
clone_size: many; j_call: TRBJ2-1; d_call: TRBD2; v_call: TRBV20-1; cdr3_aa: CSAGGTSGTYNEQFF; cdr3_nt: TGCAGTGCTGGGGGGACTAGCGGAACCTACAATGAGCAGTTCTTC
clone_size: many; j_call: TRBJ2-1; d_call: .; v_call: TRBV7-6; cdr3_aa: CASSRWAGRAYNEQFF; cdr3_nt: TGTGCCAGCAGCCGATGGGCAGGGCGGGCCTACAATGAGCAGTTCTTC
clone_size: many; j_call: TRBJ2-1; d_call: .; v_call: TRBV13; cdr3_aa: CASSPIDSHEQFF; cdr3_nt: TGTGCCAGCAGCCCAATCGACAGCCATGAGCAGTTCTTC
clone_size: many; j_call: TRBJ2-2; d_call: .; v_call: TRBV11-2; cdr3_aa: CASSLDRITGELFF; cdr3_nt: TGTGCCAGCAGCTTAGATCGGATCACCGGGGAGCTGTTTTTT
clone_size: many; j_call: TRBJ1-6; d_call: .; v_call: TRBV20-1; cdr3_aa: CSSPTGDANSPLHF; cdr3_nt: TGCAGTTCCCCGACGGGAGACGCCAATTCACCCCTCCACTTT
clone_size: few; j_call: TRBJ2-5; d_call: .; v_call: TRBV7-7; cdr3_aa: CASSSDTQETQYF; cdr3_nt: TGTGCTAGCAGCTCGGACACGCAAGAGACCCAGTACTTC
clone_size: few; j_call: TRBJ2-2; d_call: TRBD1; v_call: TRBV11-2; cdr3_aa: CASSAHTGASTGELFF; cdr3_nt: TGTGCCAGCAGCGCACACACAGGGGCTTCGACCGGGGAGCTGTTTTTT
clone_size: .; j_call: TRBJ2-7; d_call: TRBD2; v_call: TRBV9; cdr3_aa: CASSPRTSGGFYEQYF; cdr3_nt: TGTGCCAGCAGCCCCCGGACTAGCGGGGGGTTCTACGAGCAGTACTTC
clone_size: .; j_call: TRBJ2-6; d_call: .; v_call: TRBV5-1; cdr3_aa: CASSGQTSGANVLTF; cdr3_nt: TGCGCCAGCAGCGGGCAAACCTCTGGGGCCAACGTCCTGACTTTC
clone_size: few; j_call: TRBJ2-3; d_call: TRBD2; v_call: TRBV7-2; cdr3_aa: CASSYGGGLDTQYF; cdr3_nt: TGTGCCTCGTCATATGGCGGGGGTCTGGATACGCAGTATTTT
clone_size: few; j_call: TRBJ2-7; d_call: .; v_call: TRBV5-1; cdr3_aa: CASSLAGGLSSYEQYF; cdr3_nt: TGCGCCAGCAGCTTGGCAGGGGGGTTGAGCTCCTACGAGCAGTACTTC
clone_size: many; j_call: TRBJ1-5; d_call: TRBD1; v_call: TRBV10-3; cdr3_aa: CAISESGGTGDQPQHF; cdr3_nt: TGTGCCATCAGTGAGTCAGGGGGGACAGGAGATCAGCCCCAGCATTTT
clone_size: many; j_call: TRBJ2-2; d_call: TRBD2; v_call: TRBV4-3; cdr3_aa: CASSQDPSGGAGELFF; cdr3_nt: TGCGCCAGCAGCCAAGATCCTAGCGGGGGGGCCGGGGAGCTGTTTTTT
clone_size: few; j_call: TRBJ2-3; d_call: .; v_call: TRBV7-6; cdr3_aa: CASSLRRGRGDTQYF; cdr3_nt: TGTGCCAGCAGCTTACGGAGGGGGCGCGGAGATACGCAGTATTTT
clone_size: .; j_call: TRBJ2-7; d_call: TRBD2; v_call: TRBV7-2; cdr3_aa: CASSPPPSGTSGGIYEQYF; cdr3_nt: TGTGCCAGCAGCCCCCCCCCGTCCGGGACTAGCGGGGGTATCTACGAGCAGTACTTC